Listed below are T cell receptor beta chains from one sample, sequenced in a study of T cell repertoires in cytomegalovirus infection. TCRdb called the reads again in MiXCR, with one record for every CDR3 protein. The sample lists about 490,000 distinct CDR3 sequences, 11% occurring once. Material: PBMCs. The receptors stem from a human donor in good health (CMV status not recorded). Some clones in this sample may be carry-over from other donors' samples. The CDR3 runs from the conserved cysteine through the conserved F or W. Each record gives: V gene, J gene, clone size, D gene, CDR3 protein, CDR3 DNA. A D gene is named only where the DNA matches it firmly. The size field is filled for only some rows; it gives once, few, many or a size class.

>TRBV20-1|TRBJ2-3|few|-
CSARPPWDSSTDTQYF
TGCAGTGCTAGACCCCCCTGGGACTCTAGCACAGATACGCAGTATTTT
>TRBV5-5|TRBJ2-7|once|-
CASSTGAHYEQYF
TGTGCCAGCAGCACGGGGGCGCACTACGAGCAGTACTTC
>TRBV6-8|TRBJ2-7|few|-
CASSYVAGVSLEQYF
TGTGCCAGCAGTTACGTGGCCGGCGTGAGCCTCGAGCAGTACTTC
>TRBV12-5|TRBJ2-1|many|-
CASGLGTGNEQFF
TGTGCTAGTGGTTTGGGAACAGGGAATGAGCAGTTCTTC
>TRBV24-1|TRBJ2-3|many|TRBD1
CATSDPGQGDRDTQYF
TGTGCCACCAGTGACCCGGGACAGGGGGATAGAGATACGCAGTATTTT
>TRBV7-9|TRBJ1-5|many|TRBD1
CASSRTGENQPQHF
TGTGCCAGCAGCCGGACAGGGGAAAATCAGCCCCAGCATTTT
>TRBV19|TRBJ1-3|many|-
CASSIGGRLFGNTIYF
TGTGCCAGTAGTATAGGTGGCAGACTGTTTGGAAACACCATATATTTT
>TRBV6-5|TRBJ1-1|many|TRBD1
CASSLGTGGVNEAFF
TGTGCCAGCAGTTTAGGGACAGGGGGCGTAAATGAAGCTTTCTTT
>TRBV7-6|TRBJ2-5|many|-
CASSLGPSEETQYF
TGTGCCAGCAGCTTAGGCCCTAGCGAAGAGACCCAGTACTTC
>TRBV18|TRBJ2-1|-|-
CASSPPVGLSYNEQFF
TGTGCCAGCTCACCACCGGTTGGGCTTTCCTACAATGAGCAGTTCTTC
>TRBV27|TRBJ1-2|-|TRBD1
CASRQTGTGGRGYGYTF
TGTGCCAGCAGGCAAACCGGGACAGGGGGCCGGGGCTATGGCTACACCTTC
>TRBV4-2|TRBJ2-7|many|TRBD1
CASSEPGTGDEQYF
TGTGCCAGCAGCGAACCCGGGACAGGGGACGAGCAGTACTTC
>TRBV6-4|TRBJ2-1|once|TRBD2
CASSESSGIEGEQFF
TGTGCCAGCAGTGAATCTAGCGGGATTGAGGGCGAGCAGTTCTTC
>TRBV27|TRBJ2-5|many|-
CASSFRVGETQYF
TGTGCCAGCAGTTTCAGGGTCGGGGAGACCCAGTACTTC
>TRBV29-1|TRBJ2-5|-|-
CSVTPQRVLQETQYF
TGCAGCGTTACACCCCAGAGGGTACTCCAAGAGACCCAGTACTTC